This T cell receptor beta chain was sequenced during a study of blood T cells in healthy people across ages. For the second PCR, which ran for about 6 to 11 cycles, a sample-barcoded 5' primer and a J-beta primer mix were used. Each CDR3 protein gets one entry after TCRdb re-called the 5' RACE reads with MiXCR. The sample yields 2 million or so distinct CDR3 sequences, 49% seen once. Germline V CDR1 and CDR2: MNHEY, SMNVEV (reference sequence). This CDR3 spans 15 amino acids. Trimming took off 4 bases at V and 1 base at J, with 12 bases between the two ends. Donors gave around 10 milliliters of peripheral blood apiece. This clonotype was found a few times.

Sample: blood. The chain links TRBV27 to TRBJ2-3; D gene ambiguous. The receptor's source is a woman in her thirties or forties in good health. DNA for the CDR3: TGTGCCAGCAGTTCCAATTGGGTGGGCACAGATACGCAGTATTTT. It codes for CASSSNWVGTDTQYF.